The clone carrying this T cell receptor beta chain was observed at least ten times. Molecular barcoding with unique molecular identifiers was used for the TCRbeta library. TCRdb analysed the PCR reads with MiXCR anew, one entry per CDR3 protein. The data show hundreds of thousands of distinct CDR3 sequences, 13% seen once. This specimen belongs to a study of T-cell reconstitution after alpha-beta-depleted transplantation in children. V was trimmed by 3 bases and J by 1 base, leaving 18 bases between them. In germline, CDR1 is SEHNR, CDR2 FQNEAQ (reference sequence). The CDR3 runs 17 residues. The clonotype comes from a girl aged 2-10 years with congenital amegakaryocytic thrombocytopenia, due to receive a stem cell transplant. The V gene is TRBV7-9, the J gene TRBJ2-5; TRBD2 might be the D (5 bases). The sequences come from PBMCs, collected before TCRalphabeta/CD19-depleted stem cell transplant. CDR3 sequence: CASSLSYVGDGQETQYF. CDR3 DNA: TGTGCCAGCAGCTTGTCGTACGTCGGGGATGGCCAAGAGACCCAGTACTTC.